This T cell receptor (beta chain) was sequenced during a study of shared clonotypes between healthy human individuals. Across the whole study: The donor pool was made up of a couple of women and three men aged 18 to 49.

To make CD8 memory, CD45RO+ cells were put together with CCR7-negative CD45RA+ TemRA cells. The repertoire was sequenced with immunoSEQ multiplex PCR; TCRdb's copy has only in-frame clones and lacks some. Of fewer than 850,000 clones detected, 90% appear once; the ten largest clones hold roughly 36%. The CDR3 extends over 15 amino acids. V lost 0 bases, J lost 0 bases, and 8 bases lay in between. CDR1 is SGDLS and CDR2 is YYNGEE in the germline V gene. To note about this clone: Distinct nucleotide sequences in the sample also encode this CDR3.

Sequenced sample: memory CD8+ T cells from PBMCs. Specified subset: CD45RO+ cells pooled with CCR7-negative TemRA cells. V usage is TRBV9 and J usage is TRBJ2-3; D ambiguous. This sequence was found in a man younger than 35 in good health. Some clones in this sample may be carry-over from other donors' samples. The CDR3: CASSVGRSSTDTQYF. The CDR3 region has the DNA TGTGCCAGCAGCGTAGGTAGATCTAGCACAGATACGCAGTATTTT.